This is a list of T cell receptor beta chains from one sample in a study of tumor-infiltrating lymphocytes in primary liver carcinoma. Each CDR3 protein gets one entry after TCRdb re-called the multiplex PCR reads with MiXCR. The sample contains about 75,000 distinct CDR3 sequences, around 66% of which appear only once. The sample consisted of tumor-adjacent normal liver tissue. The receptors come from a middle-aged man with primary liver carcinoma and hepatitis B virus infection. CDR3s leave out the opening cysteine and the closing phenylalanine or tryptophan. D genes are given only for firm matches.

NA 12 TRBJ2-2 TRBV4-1 ASSQAPNTGELF
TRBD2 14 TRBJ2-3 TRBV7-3 ASSLTGGRASDTRY
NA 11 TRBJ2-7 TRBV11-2 TSSFDDSYEQY
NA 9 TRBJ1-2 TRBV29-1 SVVYVNGYT
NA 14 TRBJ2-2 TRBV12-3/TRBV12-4 ASNTLVGANTGELF
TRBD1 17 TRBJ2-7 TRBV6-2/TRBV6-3 ASSRRSGTGGFKNLEQY
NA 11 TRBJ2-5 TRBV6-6 ASSYLGQETQY